This entry is about one T cell receptor (beta chain). This clonotype was seen a few times. Its antigen has not been determined. The input lacks base qualities; no much larger clone sits a single base away. The sample originates from a study of blood T cells in healthy people across ages (dated by TCRdb to the mid-2010s). Broadly, across the study: In model experiments, template switching captured roughly one uniquely barcoded TCR beta cDNA molecule for every two T cells. Age-related changes in TCR beta repertoire diversity were measured in the study by deep sequencing normalized with unique cDNA molecular identifiers. The donors were divided into four age groups: young (average around 16 years), middle-aged (about 39), aged (around 59) and long-lived (about 79). Donors of different ages were randomly distributed across sequencing lanes to avoid experimental bias. For two donors (one aged 18 to 30 and one aged 80 or older), the study analyzed two additional independent replicas of 1 million unique cDNA reads from the same blood draw. General conclusions and limits of the study: Estimates of total diversity based on one million sequenced T cells were considered lower bounds and underestimates. Because the CMV infection status of the donors was unknown, age-related changes in expanded clonotypes may potentially have been confounded. As age increased, observed TCR beta diversity per million T cells dropped in a roughly linear way, and a significant reduction was already evident by age 40. Observed TCR beta diversity correlated strongly with the percentage of naive T cells measured by flow cytometry. Compared with the aged group, the long-lived group had more naive CD4+ T cells, fewer expanded clones and increased TCR diversity, suggesting age selection. Because profiling used bulk unsorted PBMCs, naive and antigen-experienced compartments could not be compared conclusively.

The roughly 39 donors, aged roughly 6 to 95 years, were systemically healthy Caucasian individuals from Russia. Roughly 9 milliliters of peripheral blood were drawn from each donor into EDTA-treated Vacutainer tubes. Ficoll-Paque density-gradient centrifugation was used to isolate PBMCs, with at least 7 million obtained per sample. Total RNA, at least 6 micrograms per sample, was extracted from PBMCs with Trizol reagent. Naive CD45RAhigh/CD27high T cell percentages were measured by flow cytometry on a PBMC aliquot from every donor. The germline V gene (reference sequence) sets CDR1 to LGHDT and CDR2 to YNNKEL. Trimming removed 1 base from V and 1 base from J, leaving 8 bases between the germline ends. The CDR3 contains 15 residues, cysteine and phenylalanine counted. Here the CDR3 DNA is all that survives: 45 bases in frame from base 1. The library was built by means of 5' RACE. The sequencer was an Illumina HiSeq 2500. A second PCR of about 6 to 12 cycles was run with a J-beta primer mix and a sample-barcoded 5' primer. A unique molecular identifier was introduced onto each TCR beta cDNA molecule by a template-switch 5' adaptor carrying 12 random nucleotides. Each sample yielded at least 3 million CDR3-containing paired-end reads. First-strand cDNA was synthesized from all RNA with the Mint cDNA synthesis kit, primed by a TRBC-specific oligonucleotide. All cDNA was treated with uracil-DNA glycosylase and then went through a first 18-cycle PCR with the universal primers M1SS and BC2_uni_R. In the authors' own workflow: For normalization, 1 million high-quality reads, each with a distinct molecular identifier, were randomly selected from each sample. Reads with shared molecular identifiers were discarded instead of being binned into consensus sequences. MiTCR, run with a Q25 quality threshold and the strictest error-elimination algorithm, handled CDR3 identification, clonotype clustering and error correction. A nonparametric unseen species model using Euler transformation provided a lower-bound estimate of total TCR beta diversity. The public reads were run again by TCRdb, first through fastp at Q25 and then through MiXCR, and only productive beta chains were kept. A single entry per CDR3 protein holds the most common genes and DNA from its merged rows. Here the V and J calls rest on TCRdb's processing, not on the authors' analysis. This sample lists fewer than 1,000,000 distinct CDR3 sequences; under 55% were detected once. The top ten hold around 21% of the sample.

The chain joins TRBV3-1 to TRBJ1-5, and TRBD1 may be the D gene, going by 6 matching bases. The sequence came from a man aged 55 to 70 in good health. Sequenced: blood. The DNA sequence is given as TGTGCCAGCAGCCAAGGAACAGGGAGCAATCAGCCCCAGCATTTT. The encoded protein is CASSQGTGSNQPQHF.